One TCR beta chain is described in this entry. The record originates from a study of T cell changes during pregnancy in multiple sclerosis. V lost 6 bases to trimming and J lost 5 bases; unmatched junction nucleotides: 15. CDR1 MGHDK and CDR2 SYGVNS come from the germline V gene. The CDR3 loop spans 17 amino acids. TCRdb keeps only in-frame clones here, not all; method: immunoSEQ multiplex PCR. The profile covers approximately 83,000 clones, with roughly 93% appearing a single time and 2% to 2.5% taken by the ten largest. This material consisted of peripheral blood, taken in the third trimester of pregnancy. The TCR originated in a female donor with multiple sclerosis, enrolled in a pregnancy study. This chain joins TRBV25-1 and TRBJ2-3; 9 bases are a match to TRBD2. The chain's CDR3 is CASSPLMVAGAVDTQYF. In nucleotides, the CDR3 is TGTGCCAGCAGCCCCCTGATGGTAGCGGGAGCGGTAGATACGCAGTATTTT.